The present TCR beta chain was sequenced within a study of spatial heterogeneity in lung cancer. General observations from the study: Counts that tracked tumor mutation counts were those of expanded intratumoral alpha and beta TCRs.

This clonotype was counted at least ten times. Its antigen remains unidentified. Trimming pared 2 bases from V and 2 bases from J, leaving 3 bases between. CDR3 length: 12 residues. Each CDR3 protein gets one entry after TCRdb re-called the 5' RACE reads with MiXCR. Of some 96,000 distinct CDR3 sequences listed, 4.4% are singletons. Described time point: sample taken at primary tumor resection. The clonotype originates from a male donor with early-stage non-small cell lung cancer. The genes are TRBV12-3 or TRBV12-4 and TRBJ1-1, with D unresolved. The material was lung tumor tissue, obtained at surgery. CDR3 amino acids: CASSLSNTEAFF. The CDR3 DNA sequence: TGTGCCAGCAGTTTAAGCAACACTGAAGCTTTCTTT.